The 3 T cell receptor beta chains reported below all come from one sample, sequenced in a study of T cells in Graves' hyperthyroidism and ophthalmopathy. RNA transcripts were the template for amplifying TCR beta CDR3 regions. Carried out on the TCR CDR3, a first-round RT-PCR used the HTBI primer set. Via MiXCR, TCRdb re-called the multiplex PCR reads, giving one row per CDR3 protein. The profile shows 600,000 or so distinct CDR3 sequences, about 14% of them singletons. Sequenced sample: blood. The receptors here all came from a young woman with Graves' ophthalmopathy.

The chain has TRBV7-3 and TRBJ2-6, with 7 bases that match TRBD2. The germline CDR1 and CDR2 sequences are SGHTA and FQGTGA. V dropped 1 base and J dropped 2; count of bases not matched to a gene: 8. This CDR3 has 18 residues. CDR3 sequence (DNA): TGTGCCAGCAGCTTAAGTTCTAGCGGAGAAGCTGGGGCCAACGTCCTGACTTTC. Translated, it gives CASSLSSSGEAGANVLTF. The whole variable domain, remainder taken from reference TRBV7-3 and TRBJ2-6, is GAGVSQTPSNKVTEKGKYVELRCDPISGHTALYWYRQSLGQGPEFLIYFQGTGAADDSGLPNDRFFAVRPEGSVSTLKIQRTERGDSAVYLCASSLSSSGEAGANVLTFGAGSRLTVL.

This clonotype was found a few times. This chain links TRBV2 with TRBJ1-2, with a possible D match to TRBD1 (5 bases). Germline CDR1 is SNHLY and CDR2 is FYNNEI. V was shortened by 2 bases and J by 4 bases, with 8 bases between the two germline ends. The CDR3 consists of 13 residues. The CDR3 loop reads CASSENRLYGYTF. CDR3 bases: TGTGCCAGCAGTGAAAACAGGCTCTATGGCTACACCTTC.

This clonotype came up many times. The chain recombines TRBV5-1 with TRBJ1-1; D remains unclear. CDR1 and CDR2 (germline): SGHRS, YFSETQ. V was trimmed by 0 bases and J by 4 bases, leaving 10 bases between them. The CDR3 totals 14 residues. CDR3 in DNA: TGCGCCAGCAGCTTGGGTGGAAGTAGCACTGAAGCTTTCTTT. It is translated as CASSLGGSSTEAFF.